This TCR beta chain was identified in a study of blood T cell repertoires in COVID-19. Study summary: Italy, Spain and the United States were the sources of the convalescent and acute COVID-19 samples. Sources were T cells, B-cell-depleted T cells, or PBMCs; the material itself was cDNA or gDNA.

Libraries were prepared by immunoSEQ multiplex PCR; TCRdb keeps only in-frame clonotypes and omits some of them. Of about 210,000 clones detected, 83% appear once; the ten largest clones hold 2% to 3%. The CDR3 loop spans 13 amino acids. V dropped 9 bases and J dropped 6; count of bases not matched to a gene: 10. Germline values: CDR1 MNHEY, CDR2 SVGAGI. In its sample, this clone was seen a few times. This chain uses TRBV6-5 with TRBJ1-2, with TRBD1 identical over 7 bases. The sample taken for sequencing was peripheral blood. This sequence was found in a middle-aged woman with active or convalescent COVID-19. The CDR3 reads CASSLDREDGYTF. In DNA, the CDR3 is TGTGCCAGTAGCCTTGACAGGGAGGATGGCTACACCTTC.